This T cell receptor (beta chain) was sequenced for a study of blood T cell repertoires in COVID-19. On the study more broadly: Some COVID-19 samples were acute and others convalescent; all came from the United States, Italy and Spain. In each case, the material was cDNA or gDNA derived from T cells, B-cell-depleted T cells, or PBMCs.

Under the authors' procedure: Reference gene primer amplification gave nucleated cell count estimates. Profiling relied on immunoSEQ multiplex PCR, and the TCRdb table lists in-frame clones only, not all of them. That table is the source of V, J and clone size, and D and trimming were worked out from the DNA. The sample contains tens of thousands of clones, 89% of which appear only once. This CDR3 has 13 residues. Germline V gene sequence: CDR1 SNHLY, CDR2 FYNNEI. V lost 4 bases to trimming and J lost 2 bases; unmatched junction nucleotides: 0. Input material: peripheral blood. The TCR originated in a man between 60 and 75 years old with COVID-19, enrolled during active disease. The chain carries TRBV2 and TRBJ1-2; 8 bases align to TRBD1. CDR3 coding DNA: TGTGCCAGCAGTGGGACAGGGAACTATGGCTACACCTTC. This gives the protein CASSGTGNYGYTF.